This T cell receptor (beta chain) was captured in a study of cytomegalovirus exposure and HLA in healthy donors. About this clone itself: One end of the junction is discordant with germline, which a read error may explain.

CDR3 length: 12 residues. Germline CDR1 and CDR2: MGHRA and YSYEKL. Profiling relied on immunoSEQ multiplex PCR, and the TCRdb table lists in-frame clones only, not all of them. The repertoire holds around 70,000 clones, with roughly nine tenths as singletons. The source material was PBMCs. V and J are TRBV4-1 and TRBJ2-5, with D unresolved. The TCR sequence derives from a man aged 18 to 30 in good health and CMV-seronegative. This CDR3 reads CASSHGLEAQYF. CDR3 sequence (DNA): TGCGCCAGCAGCCATGGCCTAGAGGCCCAGTACTTC.